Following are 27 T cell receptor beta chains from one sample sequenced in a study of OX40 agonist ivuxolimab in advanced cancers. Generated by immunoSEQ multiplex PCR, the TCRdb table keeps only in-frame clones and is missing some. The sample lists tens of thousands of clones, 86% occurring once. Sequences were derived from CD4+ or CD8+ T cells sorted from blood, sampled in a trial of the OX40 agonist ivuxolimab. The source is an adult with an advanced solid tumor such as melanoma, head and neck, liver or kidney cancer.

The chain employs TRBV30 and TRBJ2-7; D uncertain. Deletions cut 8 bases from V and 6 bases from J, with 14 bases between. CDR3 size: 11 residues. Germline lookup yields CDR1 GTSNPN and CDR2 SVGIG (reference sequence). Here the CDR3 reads CALARTGEQYF. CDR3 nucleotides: TGTGCCCTGGCTCGTACTGGCGAGCAGTACTTC.

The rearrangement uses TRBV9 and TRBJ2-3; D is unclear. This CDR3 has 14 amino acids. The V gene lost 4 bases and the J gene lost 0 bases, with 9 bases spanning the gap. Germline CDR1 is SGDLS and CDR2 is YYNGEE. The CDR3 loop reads CASSPHLSTDTQYF. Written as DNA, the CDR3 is TGTGCCAGCAGCCCCCACCTTAGCACAGATACGCAGTATTTT.

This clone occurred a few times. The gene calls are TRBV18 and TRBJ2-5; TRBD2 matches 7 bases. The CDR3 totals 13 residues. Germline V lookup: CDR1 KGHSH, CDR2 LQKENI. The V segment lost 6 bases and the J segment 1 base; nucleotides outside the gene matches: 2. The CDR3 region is CASSGTTQETQYF. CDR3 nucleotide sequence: TGTGCCAGCTCTGGGACTACCCAAGAGACCCAGTACTTC. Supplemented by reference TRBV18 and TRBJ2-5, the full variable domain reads NAGVMQNPRHLVRRRGQEARLRCSPMKGHSHVYWYRQLPEEGLKFMVYLQKENIIDESGMPKERFSAEFPKEGPSILRIQQVVRGDSAAYFCASSGTTQETQYFGPGTRLLVL.

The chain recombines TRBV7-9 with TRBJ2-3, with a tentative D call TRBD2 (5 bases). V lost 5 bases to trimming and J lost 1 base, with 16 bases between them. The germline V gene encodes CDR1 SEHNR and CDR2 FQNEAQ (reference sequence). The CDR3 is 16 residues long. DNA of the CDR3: TGTGCCAGCAGCCGCGAGAAGTCCGGGGGCACAGATACGCAGTATTTT. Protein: CASSREKSGGTDTQYF.

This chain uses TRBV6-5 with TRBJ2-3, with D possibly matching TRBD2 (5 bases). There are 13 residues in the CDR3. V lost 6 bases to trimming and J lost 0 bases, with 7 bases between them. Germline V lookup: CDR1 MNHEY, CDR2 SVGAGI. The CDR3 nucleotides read TGTGCCAGCAGAGAGGGCAGCACAGATACGCAGTATTTT. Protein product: CASREGSTDTQYF.

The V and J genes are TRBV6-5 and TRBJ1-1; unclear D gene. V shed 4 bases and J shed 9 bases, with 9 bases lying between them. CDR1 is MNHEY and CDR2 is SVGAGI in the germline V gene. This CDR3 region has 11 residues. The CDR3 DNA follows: TGTGCCAGCAGTTCCCGGCTCCAAGCTTTCTTT. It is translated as CASSSRLQAFF.

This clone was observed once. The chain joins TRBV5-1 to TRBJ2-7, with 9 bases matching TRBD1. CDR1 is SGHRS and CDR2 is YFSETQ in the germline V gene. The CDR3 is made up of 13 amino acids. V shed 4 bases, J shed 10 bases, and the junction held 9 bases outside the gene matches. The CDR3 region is CASSEGQGMVQYF. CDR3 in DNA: TGCGCCAGCAGCGAAGGACAGGGGATGGTTCAGTACTTC.

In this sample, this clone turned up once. CDR3 residues: CATSQENTDTQYF. CDR3 in DNA: TGTGCCACCTCCCAGGAGAACACAGATACGCAGTATTTT. This chain connects TRBV15 to TRBJ2-3; no reliable D call. This CDR3 region has 13 residues. Germline V gives CDR1 LNHNV, CDR2 YYDKDF (reference sequence). V was shortened by 8 bases and J by 2 bases, with 11 bases between the two germline ends.

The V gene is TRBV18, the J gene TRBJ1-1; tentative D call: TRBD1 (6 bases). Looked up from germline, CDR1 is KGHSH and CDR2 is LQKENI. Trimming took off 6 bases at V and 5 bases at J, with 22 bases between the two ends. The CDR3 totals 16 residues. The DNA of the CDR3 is TGTGCCAGCTCTACATTCGGGGGCGCGGGGGGGACTGAAGCTTTCTTT. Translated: CASSTFGGAGGTEAFF.

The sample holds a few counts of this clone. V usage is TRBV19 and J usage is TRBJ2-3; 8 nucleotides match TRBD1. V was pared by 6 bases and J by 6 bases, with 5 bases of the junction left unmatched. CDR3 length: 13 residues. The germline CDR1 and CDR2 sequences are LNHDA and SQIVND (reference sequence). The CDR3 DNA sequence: TGTGCCAGTAGGGGACAGGCAGGGGATACGCAGTATTTT. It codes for CASRGQAGDTQYF. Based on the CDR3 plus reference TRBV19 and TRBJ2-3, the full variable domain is DGGITQSPKYLFRKEGQNVTLSCEQNLNHDAMYWYRQDPGQGLRLIYYSQIVNDFQKGDIAEGYSVSREKKESFPLTVTSAQKNPTAFYLCASRGQAGDTQYFGPGTRLTVL.

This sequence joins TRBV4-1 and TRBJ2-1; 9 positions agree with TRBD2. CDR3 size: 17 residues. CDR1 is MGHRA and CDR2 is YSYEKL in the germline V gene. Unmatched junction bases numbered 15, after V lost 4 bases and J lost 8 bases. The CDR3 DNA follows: TGCGCCAGCAGCCGGGGAGGAAGCGGGAGGCTGCAATATGAGCAGTTCTTC. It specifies CASSRGGSGRLQYEQFF.

DNA for the CDR3: TGTGCCAGCAGTGAATATCAAGCCGGGACAGGGCAAACAGATACGCAGTATTTT. Residues: CASSEYQAGTGQTDTQYF. The chain couples TRBV6-1 to TRBJ2-3; 9 bases agree with TRBD1. Germline values: CDR1 MNHNS, CDR2 SASEGT. J was trimmed by 3 bases and V by 2 bases; bases with no gene match: 12. This CDR3 comprises 18 residues.

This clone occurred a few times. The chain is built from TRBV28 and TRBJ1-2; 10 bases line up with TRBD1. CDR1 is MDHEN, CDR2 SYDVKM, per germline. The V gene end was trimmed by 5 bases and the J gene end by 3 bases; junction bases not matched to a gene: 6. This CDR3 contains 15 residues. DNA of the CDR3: TGTGCCAGCAGTCGACAGGGGGCGCAACACTATGGCTACACCTTC. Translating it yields CASSRQGAQHYGYTF.

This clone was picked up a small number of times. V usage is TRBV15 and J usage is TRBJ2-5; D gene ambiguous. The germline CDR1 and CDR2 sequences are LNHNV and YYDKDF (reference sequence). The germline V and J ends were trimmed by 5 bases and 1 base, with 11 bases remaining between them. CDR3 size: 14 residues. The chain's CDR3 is CATSYQLSQETQYF. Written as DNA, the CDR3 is TGTGCCACCAGCTACCAATTATCCCAAGAGACCCAGTACTTC.

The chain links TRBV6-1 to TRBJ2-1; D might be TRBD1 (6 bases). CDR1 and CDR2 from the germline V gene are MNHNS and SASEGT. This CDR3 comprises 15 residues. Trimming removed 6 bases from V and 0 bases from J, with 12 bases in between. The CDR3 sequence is CASSLLGASYNEQFF. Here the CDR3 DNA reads TGTGCCAGCAGCCTACTGGGGGCCTCCTACAATGAGCAGTTCTTC.

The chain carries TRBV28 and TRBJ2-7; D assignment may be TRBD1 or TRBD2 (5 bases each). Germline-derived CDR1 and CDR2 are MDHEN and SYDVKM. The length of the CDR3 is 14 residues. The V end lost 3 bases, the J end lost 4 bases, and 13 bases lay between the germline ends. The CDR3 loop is CASSLWDGKYEQYF. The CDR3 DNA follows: TGTGCCAGCAGTTTGTGGGACGGAAAGTACGAGCAGTACTTC.

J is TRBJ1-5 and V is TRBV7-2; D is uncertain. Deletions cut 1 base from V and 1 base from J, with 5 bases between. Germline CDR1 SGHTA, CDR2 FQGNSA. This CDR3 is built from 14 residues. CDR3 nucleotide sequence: TGTGCCAGCAGCTTAGGTAGGAGCAATCAGCCCCAGCATTTT. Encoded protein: CASSLGRSNQPQHF.

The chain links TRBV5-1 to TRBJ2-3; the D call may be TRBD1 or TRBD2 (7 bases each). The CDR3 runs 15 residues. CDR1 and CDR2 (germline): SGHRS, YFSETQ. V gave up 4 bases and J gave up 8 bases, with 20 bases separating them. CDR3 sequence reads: CASSPRGGLDGTQYF. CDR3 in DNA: TGCGCCAGCAGCCCCAGGGGGGGCCTCGACGGTACGCAGTATTTT.

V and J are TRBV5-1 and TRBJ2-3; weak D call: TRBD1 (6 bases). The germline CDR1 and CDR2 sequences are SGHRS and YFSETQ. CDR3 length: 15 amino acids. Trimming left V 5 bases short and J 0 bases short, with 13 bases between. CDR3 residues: CASRPGQSSTDTQYF. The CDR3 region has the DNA TGCGCCAGCAGGCCCGGACAGTCTAGCACAGATACGCAGTATTTT.

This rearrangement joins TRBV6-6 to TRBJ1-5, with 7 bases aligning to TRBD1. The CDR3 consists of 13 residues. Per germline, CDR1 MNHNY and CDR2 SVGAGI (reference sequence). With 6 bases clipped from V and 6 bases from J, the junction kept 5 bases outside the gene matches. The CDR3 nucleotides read TGTGCCAGCAGGGTAACAGGGGTTCAGCCCCAGCATTTT. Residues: CASRVTGVQPQHF.

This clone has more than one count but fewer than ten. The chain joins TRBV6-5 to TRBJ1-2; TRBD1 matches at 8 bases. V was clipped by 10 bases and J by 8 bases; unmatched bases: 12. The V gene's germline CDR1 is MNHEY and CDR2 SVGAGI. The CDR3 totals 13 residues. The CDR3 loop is CATTGTGKDGYTF. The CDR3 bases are TGTGCCACAACCGGGACAGGAAAAGACGGCTACACCTTC.

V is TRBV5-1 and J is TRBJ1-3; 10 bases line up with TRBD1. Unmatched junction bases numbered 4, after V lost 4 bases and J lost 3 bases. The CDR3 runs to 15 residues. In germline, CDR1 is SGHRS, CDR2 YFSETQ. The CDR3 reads CASSKRTGGGNTIYF. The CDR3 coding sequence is TGCGCCAGCAGCAAACGGACAGGGGGTGGAAACACCATATATTTT.

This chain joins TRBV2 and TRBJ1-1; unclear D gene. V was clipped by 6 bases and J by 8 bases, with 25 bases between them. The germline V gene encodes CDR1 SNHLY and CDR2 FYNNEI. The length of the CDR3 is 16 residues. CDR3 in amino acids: CASSLWRRIREKEAFF. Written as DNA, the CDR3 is TGTGCCAGCAGCTTATGGCGCCGGATAAGGGAGAAGGAAGCTTTCTTT.

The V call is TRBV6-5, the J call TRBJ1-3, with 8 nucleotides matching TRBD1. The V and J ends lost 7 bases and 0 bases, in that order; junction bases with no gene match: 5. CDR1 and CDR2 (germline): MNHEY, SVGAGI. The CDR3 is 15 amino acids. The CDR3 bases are TGTGCCAGCAAAAACAGGGGGTACTCTGGAAACACCATATATTTT. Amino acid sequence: CASKNRGYSGNTIYF.

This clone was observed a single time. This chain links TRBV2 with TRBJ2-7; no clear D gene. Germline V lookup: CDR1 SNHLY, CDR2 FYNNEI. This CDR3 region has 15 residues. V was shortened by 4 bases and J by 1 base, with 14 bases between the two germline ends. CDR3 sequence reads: CASSGSQFLSYEQYF. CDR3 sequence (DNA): TGTGCCAGCAGTGGTTCACAGTTCTTATCCTACGAGCAGTACTTC.

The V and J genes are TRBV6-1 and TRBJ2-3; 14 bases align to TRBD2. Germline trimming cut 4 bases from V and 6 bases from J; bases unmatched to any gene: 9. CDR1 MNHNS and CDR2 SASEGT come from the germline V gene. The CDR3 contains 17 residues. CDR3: CASSARLAGGAGDTQYF. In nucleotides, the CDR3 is TGTGCCAGCAGTGCTCGACTAGCGGGAGGGGCCGGGGATACGCAGTATTTT.

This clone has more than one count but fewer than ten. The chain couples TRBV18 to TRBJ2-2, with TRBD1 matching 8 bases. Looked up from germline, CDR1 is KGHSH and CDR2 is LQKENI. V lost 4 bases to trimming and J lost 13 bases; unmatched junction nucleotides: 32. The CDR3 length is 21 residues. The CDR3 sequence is CASSHASNAGTGVQTPGGLFF. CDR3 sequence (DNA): TGTGCCAGCTCACACGCCTCAAACGCCGGGACAGGCGTACAAACACCGGGTGGGCTGTTTTTT.